This T cell receptor beta chain comes out of a study of T cell responses to AZD1222 COVID-19 vaccine (TCRdb year 2021). Some background on the complete study: TCR sequencing was performed for roughly 250 trial participants, of whom about 200 were given two doses of AZD1222 and some 26 were given two doses of MenACWY control vaccine. Enrollment into the trials was organized by age into subgroups of 18-55, 56-69 and 70-plus years, and those subgroups contained roughly 150, 30 and 60 TCR-sequenced participants, respectively. Overall study outcomes, separate from this receptor: Participants were mostly white British, with more females than males. The authors suggested clonal diversity may have been underestimated. A significant rise in spike-specific TCR breadth and depth was observed after two AZD1222 doses relative to day 0 and relative to MenACWY recipients. Nearly half of unique spike-specific TCRs reportedly recognized epitopes outside regions mutated in the B.1.351 and B.1.1.7 variants. Because no samples from the day 14 peak response were available, repertoires could be characterized only after the peak T cell response. In the small 56-69-year group, the increase in depth fell short of significance, most likely because of low power. Conclusions about previously exposed vaccinees are limited because only six or seven AZD1222 recipients were SARS-CoV-2 seropositive at baseline. The whole spike protein was spanned by vaccine-associated CD4 TCRs, and dominant responses were seen in regions 160-218 and 743-854.

The time point label on this specimen signifies: baseline before first vaccination. The treatment or condition label corresponds to: meningococcal conjugate vaccine given as trial control. Vaccinee samples were obtained from the UK trials COV001 and COV002, which included a single-blind randomized controlled phase 2/3 trial of AZD1222 (ChAdOx1 nCoV-19) in healthy adults. For TCRbeta chain sequencing, PBMC samples from trial participants were taken at day 0 and at day 28 after the second dose. The CDR3 regions of human TCRbeta chains were analyzed by immunosequencing. On the authors' methods: TCRs in the repertoires were matched against a reference library of SARS-CoV-2-specific TCRs that had been generated with the MIRA antigen-specificity platform. Breadth meant the fraction of unique TCRs that were SARS-CoV-2-associated, whereas depth meant the fraction of total T cells that were SARS-CoV-2-associated. Each spike-specific TCR was assigned to its reactive spike region and to a CD4 or CD8 class using the MIRA data. Log10-transformed breadth and depth values were compared by one-way ANOVA with Sidak's multiple comparisons tests. TCRdb retrieved this table from immuneACCESS and kept in-frame rearrangements only. Not all clones are present; in checked studies, unresolved V genes account for under half, and no reason is known for the remainder. The V and J calls and clone size are taken from that table; D and trimming were inferred from the DNA. The sample profile shows some 120,000 clones; more than 85% of them were found once. Together, the top ten hold 11% of the sample.

Sequences LNHDA (CDR1) and SQIVND (CDR2) are obtained from the germline V gene (reference sequence). Including cysteine and phenylalanine, the CDR3 has 14 amino acids. Just the 42-base CDR3 DNA is kept, in frame starting at base 1. V sheds 4 bases and J sheds 6 bases, leaving 15 bases between their ends. Note on this clone: Its antigen is still unknown. Base qualities are missing; no much larger clone stands one base away.

The rearranged segments are TRBV19 and TRBJ2-5, with the D gene too uncertain to name. The sample was peripheral blood, taken on day 0 of MenACWY control vaccination. The clonotype was recovered from an adult in good health. The DNA reads as follows: TGTGCCAGTAGTAAGCCTGGGGATGGGAAGACCCAGTACTTC. This gives the protein CASSKPGDGKTQYF. This CDR3, with the reference TRBV19 and TRBJ2-5 proteins standing in past its ends, gives the full variable domain DGGITQSPKYLFRKEGQNVTLSCEQNLNHDAMYWYRQDPGQGLRLIYYSQIVNDFQKGDIAEGYSVSREKKESFPLTVTSAQKNPTAFYLCASSKPGDGKTQYFGPGTRLLVL.